Presented here are 7 T cell receptor beta chains from one specimen sequenced in a study of T-cell reconstitution after alpha-beta-depleted transplantation in children. It was with unique molecular identifiers that the TCRbeta library was prepared. Via MiXCR, TCRdb re-called the PCR reads, giving one row per CDR3 protein. The repertoire has about 420,000 distinct CDR3 sequences, around 16% of them found once; the top ten carry around 28%. Sequencing was performed on PBMCs, mostly from graft donor cells, taken 360 days after TCRalphabeta/CD19-depleted stem cell transplant. All receptors come from a boy younger than two who had a stem cell transplant for Wiskott-Aldrich syndrome, so the T cells may come from the graft donor.

V gene TRBV24-1 combines with J gene TRBJ2-1, with 7 bases that match TRBD1. Trimming at V came to 4 bases and at J to 6 bases, leaving 5 bases not matched to a gene. This CDR3 is 14 amino acids long. Germline CDR1 is KGHDR and CDR2 is SFDVKD. CDR3 sequence (DNA): TGTGCCACCAGTGAACCGGGACAGCCCAATGAGCAGTTCTTC. This encodes CATSEPGQPNEQFF.

V gene TRBV5-1 combines with J gene TRBJ1-1; the D is unclear. Trimming left V 4 bases short and J 3 bases short, with 10 bases between. There are 13 residues in the CDR3. Germline CDR1 reads SGHRS; CDR2 reads YFSETQ. The CDR3 nucleotides read TGCGCCAGCAGCCCCGGACCGGACACTGAAGCTTTCTTT. It yields the protein CASSPGPDTEAFF.

This clonotype was seen only a few times. The chain uses TRBV12-3 or TRBV12-4 and TRBJ1-3, with D perhaps TRBD1 (5 bases). V lost 5 bases and J 7 bases, leaving 9 bases between the germline ends. The CDR3 is 12 residues long. CDR3 sequence (DNA): TGTGCCAGCAGTCCGGGACTTAACACCATATATTTT. Protein sequence: CASSPGLNTIYF.

This clonotype appeared a few times. This chain uses TRBV20-1 with TRBJ2-3, with 11 bases aligning to TRBD2. Germline V CDR1 and CDR2: DFQATT, SNEGSKA (reference sequence). After removal of 6 bases from V and 6 bases from J, the junction contained 2 bases not matched to a gene. The CDR3 length is 12 residues. In DNA form, the CDR3 reads TGCAGTGCCCGGACTAGCGGGGATACGCAGTATTTT. It encodes CSARTSGDTQYF.

This clonotype was counted a few times. The J gene is TRBJ2-1, the V gene TRBV29-1; TRBD2 matches at 10 bases. This CDR3 has 15 residues. Trimming cost V 4 bases and J 1 base; bases outside gene matches: 4. The germline CDR1 and CDR2 sequences are SQVTM and ANQGSEA. CDR3 DNA sequence: TGCAGCGTTGGAGGACTAGCGGCTTCCTACAATGAGCAGTTCTTC. It translates to CSVGGLAASYNEQFF.

The chain couples TRBV5-1 to TRBJ2-1; perhaps TRBD1 as D (5 bases). Trimming stripped 2 bases from V and 4 bases from J, with 13 bases between. The CDR3 is 15 amino acids. Germline V CDR1 and CDR2: SGHRS, YFSETQ. The CDR3 nucleotides are TGCGCCAGCAGCTTTAGAACAGGAAATTACAATGAGCAGTTCTTC. Residues: CASSFRTGNYNEQFF.

This clonotype was seen only a few times. The chain is built from TRBV6-5 and TRBJ2-3; TRBD1 matches 7 bases. This CDR3 is built from 16 residues. Germline CDR1 reads MNHEY; CDR2 reads SVGAGI. Trimming took 6 bases from V and 1 from J; bases not matched to a gene: 10. The CDR3 loop reads CASRPQTGYGTDTQYF. CDR3 bases: TGTGCCAGCAGACCCCAGACAGGGTACGGCACAGATACGCAGTATTTT.